These 20 T cell receptor beta chains share one sample of origin, sequenced in a study of CD8+CD57+ T cells in acquired aplastic anemia. The template for TCR beta VDJ and CDR3 sequence profiling was genomic DNA. TCRdb reprocessed the reads via MiXCR and lists one record per CDR3 protein. The data contain about 260,000 distinct CDR3 sequences, about 80% of them singletons. Patients selected for sequencing had displayed CD8+CD57+ cell expansion by flow cytometry. Sequenced input: sorted CD4+, CD8+, or CD8+CD57+ T cells (not recorded which) from PBMCs. The receptors shown here come from a human donor with aplastic anemia.

The rearrangement links TRBV9 to TRBJ2-1; D is perhaps TRBD1 or TRBD2 (6 bases each). V lost 2 bases and J 9 bases, leaving 21 bases between the germline ends. This CDR3 has 16 residues. Germline CDR1 and CDR2: SGDLS and YYNGEE. CDR3 residues: CASSVEGRVGGAEQFF. CDR3 bases: TGTGCCAGCAGCGTGGAGGGGCGTGTGGGGGGCGCTGAGCAGTTCTTC.

Concerning this clonotype: At one boundary the junction diverges from the germline segment, which might be a read error. CDR3 amino acids: CASSEGYEKETQYF. The CDR3 DNA sequence: TGTGCCAGCAGCGAAGGGTATGAGAAAGAGACCCAGTACTTC. The chain uses TRBV2 and TRBJ2-5; D ambiguous. The CDR3 spans 14 residues. Germline CDR1 SNHLY, CDR2 FYNNEI. Full variable domain (outside the CDR3, taken from reference TRBV2 and TRBJ2-5): EPEVTQTPSHQVTQMGQEVILRCVPISNHLYFYWYRQILGQKVEFLVSFYNNEISEKSEIFDDQFSVERPDGSNFTLKIRSTKLEDSAMYFCASSEGYEKETQYFGPGTRLLVL.

Of note for this clonotype: Without the conserved terminal phenylalanine or tryptophan, this CDR3 likely stems from a read error. Because the CDR3's place on the DNA is in doubt, the DNA is left out and the CDR3 is given as listed by TCRdb. The V and J genes are TRBV7-9 and TRBJ2-3; the table's D call, TRBD2, was not checked against the DNA. The CDR3 is made up of 13 amino acids, end residues included. Germline loops: CDR1 SEHNR, CDR2 FQNEAQ (reference sequence). The CDR3 region is CASGYQRSGGNYE.

This chain connects TRBV7-9 to TRBJ2-5; no firm D call. Germline CDR1 and CDR2: SEHNR and FQNEAQ (reference sequence). The CDR3 extends over 14 amino acids. Trimming left V 5 bases short and J 9 bases short, with 19 bases between. Written as DNA, the CDR3 is TGTGCCAGCAGCGCAGTAGCAGAGACCCAGTCCCAGTACTTC. This codes for CASSAVAETQSQYF.

The rearrangement joins TRBV7-7 to TRBJ2-4; 7 nucleotides align to TRBD2. The germline V gene has CDR1 SSHAT and CDR2 FNYEAQ (reference sequence). The CDR3 covers 12 residues. Germline trimming cut 11 bases from V and 8 bases from J; bases unmatched to any gene: 9. In DNA, the CDR3 is TGTGCCGGCCTTGGGGGGGGGGACATTCAGTACTTC. Amino acids: CAGLGGGDIQYF. Complete variable domain (other parts from reference TRBV7-7 and TRBJ2-4): GAGVSQSPRYKVTKRGQDVTLRCDPISSHATLYWYQQALGQGPEFLTYFNYEAQPDKSGLPSDRFSAERPEGSISTLTIQRTEQRDSAMYRCAGLGGGDIQYFGAGTRLSVL.

The V call is TRBV20-1, the J call TRBJ1-6; TRBD1 matches at 7 bases. Per germline, CDR1 DFQATT and CDR2 SNEGSKA (reference sequence). This CDR3 comprises 14 residues. V trimming: 5 bases; J trimming: 4 bases; junction bases outside the gene matches: 5. The CDR3 coding sequence is TGCAGTGCTCGGAGGGACAGTTATAATTCACCCCTCCACTTT. The encoded protein is CSARRDSYNSPLHF.

This clonotype is a singleton in its sample. Its ends do not fully match the called genes, so a read error is possible. The chain couples TRBV7-3 to TRBJ2-7; D uncertain. There are 15 residues in the CDR3. From germline, CDR1 is SGHTA and CDR2 FQGTGA. CDR3 coding DNA: TGTGCCAGCAGCTTAGCTGCAGGCCTAGGGTACGACCAGTACTTC. Translated, it gives CASSLAAGLGYDQYF.

V is TRBV7-6 and J is TRBJ2-1, with TRBD1 matching 9 bases. CDR1 SGHVS and CDR2 FNYEAQ come from the germline V gene. The CDR3 loop spans 16 amino acids. V trimming: 5 bases; J trimming: 13 bases; junction bases outside the gene matches: 18. The CDR3 bases are TGTGCCAGCAGCCAAATCGACAGGGGGGGCGACGGCTACCAGTTCTTC. It specifies CASSQIDRGGDGYQFF.

This clonotype was observed a handful of times. V and J are TRBV2 and TRBJ1-5, with 8 bases that match TRBD1. This CDR3 contains 15 residues. The trim removed 7 bases at V and 0 bases at J, leaving 5 bases unmatched. Germline CDR1 and CDR2: SNHLY and FYNNEI. This CDR3 reads CASNGDRHSNQPQHF. The CDR3 DNA reads as TGTGCCAGCAATGGGGACAGGCATAGCAATCAGCCCCAGCATTTT. Variable domain in full (rest from reference TRBV2 and TRBJ1-5): EPEVTQTPSHQVTQMGQEVILRCVPISNHLYFYWYRQILGQKVEFLVSFYNNEISEKSEIFDDQFSVERPDGSNFTLKIRSTKLEDSAMYFCASNGDRHSNQPQHFGDGTRLSIL.

This clonotype was seen only a few times. The J gene is TRBJ2-3, the V gene TRBV5-6; perhaps TRBD2 as D (5 bases). The germline gives CDR1 SGHDT, CDR2 YYEEEE. The CDR3 totals 17 residues. V lost 0 bases and J lost 0, with 14 bases in between. The CDR3 sequence: CASSLERVDPSTDTQYF. CDR3 coding DNA: TGTGCCAGCAGCTTGGAGAGGGTAGACCCTAGCACAGATACGCAGTATTTT. The full variable domain, its missing parts supplied by reference TRBV5-6 and TRBJ2-3, is DAGVTQSPTHLIKTRGQQVTLRCSPKSGHDTVSWYQQALGQGPQFIFQYYEEEERQRGNFPDRFSGHQFPNYSSELNVNALLLGDSALYLCASSLERVDPSTDTQYFGPGTRLTVL.

Note on this clonotype: A read error may account for a junction end that differs from germline. The chain carries TRBV7-9 and TRBJ2-3; D call uncertain. The CDR3 sequence is 14 residues long. Germline CDR1 and CDR2: SEHNR and FQNEAQ (reference sequence). DNA for the CDR3: TGTGCCAGCAGCTTAGCGGCCGGGCCCCTTATGCATTGTTTT. Translated: CASSLAAGPLMHCF.

As for this clonotype: The missing conserved phenylalanine or tryptophan at the end of this CDR3 makes a read error likely. It is unclear where the CDR3 begins or ends on the DNA, so no DNA is shown, and the CDR3 is as TCRdb lists it. The chain employs TRBV7-6 and TRBJ2-3; TRBD1, the D gene given by the table, was not confirmed from the DNA. The V gene's germline CDR1 is SGHVS and CDR2 FNYEAQ. A total of 14 residues make up the CDR3, ends included. The chain's CDR3 is CASSFPGSPGTDEL.

The chain's CDR3 is CAISARSANTGELFF. CDR3 bases: TGTGCCATCAGTGCCCGTTCCGCGAACACCGGGGAGCTGTTTTTT. This sequence joins TRBV10-3 and TRBJ2-2; no definite D call. The CDR3 extends over 15 amino acids. CDR1 and CDR2 from the germline V gene are ENHRY and SYGVKD. V dropped 4 bases and J dropped 0 bases, with 9 bases sitting between them.

The DNA for the CDR3 is TGTGCCAGCGGGGACCAAGGCAGGGCTAAGCAGTATTTT. This translates into CASGDQGRAKQYF. The V call is TRBV7-9, the J call TRBJ2-3; D possibly matches TRBD1 or TRBD2 (5 bases each). Deletions cut 8 bases from V and 11 bases from J, with 20 bases between. The CDR3 spans 13 residues. CDR1 is SEHNR and CDR2 is FQNEAQ in the germline V gene (reference sequence).

This clonotype was seen once. DNA of the CDR3: TGTGCCAGCAGTTATGGAAGAAGCGGTGGGCGCTTCTTC. Its translation: CASSYGRSGGRFF. V usage is TRBV7-9 and J usage is TRBJ2-1; D is possibly TRBD2 (5 bases). The germline V gene has CDR1 SEHNR and CDR2 FQNEAQ (reference sequence). Deletions cut 6 bases from V and 16 bases from J, with 22 bases between. This CDR3 is 13 amino acids long. The entire variable domain, with the rest obtained from reference TRBV7-9 and TRBJ2-1, is as follows: DTGVSQNPRHKITKRGQNVTFRCDPISEHNRLYWYRQTLGQGPEFLTYFQNEAQLEKSRLLSDRFSAERPKGSFSTLEIQRTEQGDSAMYLCASSYGRSGGRFFGPGTRLTVL.

A remark on this clonotype: A junction end diverges from the germline sequence, so it may reflect a read error. The chain couples TRBV7-8 to TRBJ2-7; D uncertain. Germline V gene data show CDR1 as SGHVS and CDR2 as FQNEAQ. The CDR3 consists of 14 residues. CDR3 region: CASSLVRGTDAQYF. DNA of the CDR3: TGTGCCAGCAGCTTAGTGCGAGGTACCGACGCGCAGTACTTT.

V gene TRBV5-6 combines with J gene TRBJ2-7; 11 nucleotides agree with TRBD2. The ends lost 0 bases at V and 5 bases at J; junction bases unmatched: 7. The CDR3 runs to 16 residues. CDR1 SGHDT and CDR2 YYEEEE come from the germline V gene. As DNA, the CDR3 is TGTGCCAGCAGCTTGGGGGAGGGTAGCGGGGGGGACGAGCAGTACTTC. Its protein is CASSLGEGSGGDEQYF.

Details on this clonotype: Compared with germline, one end of the junction differs, possibly owing to a read error. This chain links TRBV7-6 with TRBJ2-5; 7 bases match TRBD1. The CDR3 runs to 14 residues. Germline V gene sequence: CDR1 SGHVS, CDR2 FNYEAQ. CDR3 sequence reads: CASTLGRVPEGANF. DNA of the CDR3: TGTGCCAGCACCCTAGGCAGGGTCCCCGAGGGGGCCAACTTC.

This clonotype has just a few counts. The chain combines TRBV29-1 with TRBJ2-1, with 7 bases identical to TRBD2. V shed 5 bases and J 2 bases; nucleotides not matched to a gene: 3. The germline V gene encodes CDR1 SQVTM and CDR2 ANQGSEA. This CDR3 is built from 13 residues. This CDR3 is CSVSGDAYNEQFF. The CDR3 region has the DNA TGCAGCGTTAGCGGGGACGCCTACAATGAGCAGTTCTTC.

This chain joins TRBV5-6 and TRBJ2-5; D possibly corresponds to TRBD1 (5 bases). Germline V gives CDR1 SGHDT, CDR2 YYEEEE. Trimming removed 2 bases at V and 5 bases at J, with 16 bases between. This CDR3 comprises 15 residues. The CDR3 protein is CASSFTGGPGETQYF. CDR3 nucleotides: TGTGCCAGCAGCTTTACGGGCGGCCCAGGGGAGACCCAGTACTTC. Full variable domain (outside the CDR3, taken from reference TRBV5-6 and TRBJ2-5): DAGVTQSPTHLIKTRGQQVTLRCSPKSGHDTVSWYQQALGQGPQFIFQYYEEEERQRGNFPDRFSGHQFPNYSSELNVNALLLGDSALYLCASSFTGGPGETQYFGPGTRLLVL.